Below, 4 T cell receptor beta chains from the same sample are listed, as sequenced in a study of technical replicates of blood from a few donors. This table comes from immunoSEQ multiplex PCR, and its TCRdb copy is limited to in-frame clones, with some not included. The table includes about 100,000 clones, roughly 96% detected once. Material for sequencing was T cells isolated from PBMCs. These receptors all come from a human donor in good health.

As regards this clone: One end of the junction is discordant with germline, which a read error may explain. V is TRBV6-1 and J is TRBJ1-1, with D possibly TRBD1 on 5 matching bases. Germline V gene data show CDR1 as MNHNS and CDR2 as SASEGT. This CDR3 comprises 12 residues. CDR3 residues: CVSGHVNTEAFF. CDR3 bases: TGTGTCAGCGGACATGTGAACACTGAAGCTTTCTTT.

This clone was found once. V and J are TRBV5-1 and TRBJ1-3, with D hard to call. V was pared by 0 bases and J by 3 bases, with 7 bases between. Per germline, CDR1 SGHRS and CDR2 YFSETQ. This CDR3 contains 14 residues. The CDR3 is CASSLGILGNTIYF. CDR3 sequence (DNA): TGCGCCAGCAGCTTGGGAATACTTGGAAACACCATATATTTT.

The rearrangement uses TRBV7-6 and TRBJ2-5, with D possibly being TRBD1 (6 bases). Germline V gene data show CDR1 as SGHVS and CDR2 as FNYEAQ. The CDR3 is made up of 15 amino acids. V lost 2 bases, J lost 1 base, and 11 bases lay in between. The CDR3 spells CASSLTGFSQETQYF. In DNA form, the CDR3 reads TGTGCCAGCAGCTTAACAGGGTTTAGCCAAGAGACCCAGTACTTC.

The V and J genes are TRBV27 and TRBJ2-1; D is unresolved. This CDR3 contains 14 residues. V shed 5 bases and J shed 1 base, with 9 bases lying between them. Germline V gives CDR1 MNHEY, CDR2 SMNVEV (reference sequence). Here the CDR3 reads CASSAENSYNEQFF. The CDR3, as DNA: TGTGCCAGCAGTGCGGAGAATTCCTACAATGAGCAGTTCTTC.